Shown below are 25 T cell receptor beta chains from a single sample sequenced in a study of response to subunit inactivated influenza vaccine. One entry per CDR3 protein results from TCRdb running MiXCR on the RT-PCR reads. This sample yields about 180,000 distinct CDR3 sequences, of which 7.5% to 10% are seen a single time; approximately 10% belongs to the top ten. Specimen: non-naive T cells sorted from PBMCs, collected on the day of vaccination. These receptors were taken from a man aged 50-60 years who received an inactivated influenza vaccine.

This clonotype has just a few counts. This chain uses TRBV20-1 with TRBJ2-7; D is ambiguous. The CDR3 is 12 residues long. Trimming stripped 0 bases from V and 3 bases from J, with 6 bases between. Germline V gene data show CDR1 as DFQATT and CDR2 as SNEGSKA (reference sequence). As DNA, the CDR3 is TGCAGTGCTAGAGACAACCTCTACGAGCAGTACTTC. Translation gives CSARDNLYEQYF.

This clonotype was recorded many times. This chain uses TRBV29-1 with TRBJ1-1; a weak D match, TRBD1 (5 bases). The V and J ends lost 1 base and 10 bases respectively, with 13 bases between them. There are 12 residues in the CDR3. In germline, CDR1 is SQVTM, CDR2 ANQGSEA. Written as DNA, the CDR3 is TGCAGCGTTGAAGGACCGGGGGGGGGAGCTTTCTTT. Protein product: CSVEGPGGGAFF. Complete variable domain (other parts from reference TRBV29-1 and TRBJ1-1): SAVISQKPSRDICQRGTSLTIQCQVDSQVTMMFWYRQQPGQSLTLIATANQGSEATYESGFVIDKFPISRPNLTFSTLTVSNMSPEDSSIYLCSVEGPGGGAFFGQGTRLTVV.

This clonotype was observed a few times. The V call is TRBV20-1, the J call TRBJ2-3, with 9 bases matching TRBD2. V lost 0 bases to trimming and J lost 4 bases; unmatched junction nucleotides: 5. Germline CDR1 is DFQATT and CDR2 is SNEGSKA (reference sequence). CDR3 length equals 15 residues. CDR3 residues: CSARESSGSSDTQYF. The CDR3 coding sequence is TGCAGTGCTAGAGAGAGTAGCGGGAGTTCAGATACGCAGTATTTT.

In this sample, this clonotype turned up a few times. The chain has TRBV5-1 and TRBJ1-2, with 8 bases identical to TRBD1. Looked up from germline, CDR1 is SGHRS and CDR2 is YFSETQ. The J segment lost 8 bases and the V segment lost 5 bases, leaving 14 bases of the junction unmatched. CDR3 length equals 15 residues. The CDR3 DNA is TGCGCCAGCAGTCCCGCCGGACAGGGATCGTGGGGCTACACCTTC. The encoded protein is CASSPAGQGSWGYTF.

In this sample, this clonotype turned up many times. The chain is built from TRBV29-1 and TRBJ1-5; D is undetermined. Germline lookup yields CDR1 SQVTM and CDR2 ANQGSEA. This CDR3 has 13 amino acids. V was clipped by 6 bases and J by 1 base, with 10 bases between them. The CDR3 spells CSVGDTSNQPQHF. Written as DNA, the CDR3 is TGCAGCGTCGGAGACACGAGCAATCAGCCCCAGCATTTT.

This clonotype was seen at least ten times. In DNA, the CDR3 is TGTGCCAGCAGAAATGGATTGACCTACGAGCAGTACTTC. Protein sequence: CASRNGLTYEQYF. The rearrangement links TRBV6-2 or TRBV6-3 to TRBJ2-7; D gene ambiguous. Germline lookup yields CDR1 MNHEY and CDR2 SVGEGT. Trimming shortened V by 6 bases and J by 2 bases, and 11 bases separated the two germline ends. CDR3 length: 13 residues.

Many counts were recorded for this clonotype. The J gene is TRBJ1-1, the V gene TRBV5-1; D is undetermined. The CDR3 is made up of 16 amino acids. Germline assignment: CDR1 SGHRS and CDR2 YFSETQ. The germline V and J ends were trimmed by 0 bases and 4 bases, with 16 bases remaining between them. This CDR3 reads CASSLDGLTGITEAFF. The CDR3 nucleotides read TGCGCCAGCAGCTTGGATGGACTGACTGGTATCACTGAAGCTTTCTTT.

V gene TRBV28 combines with J gene TRBJ2-7, with D tentatively TRBD1 (6 bases). The CDR3 consists of 16 residues. Germline CDR1 and CDR2: MDHEN and SYDVKM. V lost 6 bases, J lost 7 bases, and 25 bases lay in between. The CDR3 DNA reads as TGTGCCAGCAGCTCCCCACAGGGTGAACACGAGGGAGAGCAGTACTTC. Amino acids: CASSSPQGEHEGEQYF.

V and J are TRBV6-1 and TRBJ1-2, with D hard to call. The CDR3 runs to 11 residues. V lost 7 bases to trimming and J lost 8 bases, with 11 bases between them. The germline V gene has CDR1 MNHNS and CDR2 SASEGT. For the CDR3, the DNA is TGTGCCAGCATAGATGAGGGCGGCTACACCTTC. Protein sequence: CASIDEGGYTF.

The V and J genes are TRBV6-1 and TRBJ2-5, with D tentatively TRBD2 (5 bases). Trimming removed 7 bases at V and 4 bases at J, with 13 bases between. Germline CDR1 MNHNS, CDR2 SASEGT. The CDR3 runs to 13 residues. CDR3 DNA sequence: TGTGCCAGCAATAGAGGGCAGAGAGAGACCCAGTACTTC. This encodes CASNRGQRETQYF.

The rearrangement links TRBV28 to TRBJ2-7; 9 bases fit TRBD1. Per germline, CDR1 MDHEN and CDR2 SYDVKM. With V trimmed by 5 bases and J by 4 bases, 21 bases remained unmatched. This CDR3 comprises 19 residues. CDR3: CASSKSAGTGSLRWYEQYF. DNA of the CDR3: TGTGCCAGCAGTAAATCAGCCGGGACAGGGTCTTTGAGGTGGTACGAGCAGTACTTC.

This clonotype has only a few counts. The chain recombines TRBV6-5 with TRBJ1-3; D possibly corresponds to TRBD1 (5 bases). The ends were cut back, 0 bases at V and 6 bases at J, with 18 bases in the middle. The CDR3 contains 17 residues. Germline CDR1 MNHEY, CDR2 SVGAGI. The CDR3 loop is CASSYSNPGRRANTIYF. The CDR3 DNA sequence: TGTGCCAGCAGTTACTCGAACCCGGGACGGCGGGCAAACACCATATATTTT.

The genes are TRBV7-2 and TRBJ1-3, with 8 bases matching TRBD1. The V segment lost 3 bases and the J segment 0 bases; nucleotides outside the gene matches: 4. The CDR3 totals 16 residues. CDR1 and CDR2 from the germline V gene are SGHTA and FQGNSA. The CDR3, as DNA: TGTGCCAGCAGCTTTGGACAGGGAACCTCTGGAAACACCATATATTTT. Its protein is CASSFGQGTSGNTIYF. Based on the CDR3 plus reference TRBV7-2 and TRBJ1-3, the full variable domain is GAGVSQSPSNKVTEKGKDVELRCDPISGHTALYWYRQSLGQGLEFLIYFQGNSAPDKSGLPSDRFSAERTGGSVSTLTIQRTQQEDSAVYLCASSFGQGTSGNTIYFGEGSWLTVV.

This clonotype was seen ten or more times. The chain has TRBV10-3 and TRBJ1-3; no reliable D call. CDR3 size: 15 residues. V lost 3 bases and J 0 bases, leaving 9 bases between the germline ends. CDR1 is ENHRY, CDR2 SYGVKD, per germline. The CDR3 nucleotides read TGTGCCATCAGTGACAGCGCTATCTCTGGAAACACCATATATTTT. Protein product: CAISDSAISGNTIYF.

This chain connects TRBV7-7 to TRBJ2-7; no clear D. Trimming took off 5 bases at V and 0 bases at J, with 11 bases between the two ends. Germline CDR1 and CDR2: SSHAT and FNYEAQ (reference sequence). This CDR3 is built from 14 residues. This CDR3 reads CASSPSRTSYEQYF. For the CDR3, the DNA is TGTGCCAGCAGCCCCAGCCGTACCTCCTACGAGCAGTACTTC.

The chain combines TRBV11-2 with TRBJ2-7; D may be TRBD1 (6 bases). CDR1 and CDR2 (germline): SGHAT, FQNNGV. The CDR3 is made up of 15 amino acids. The V and J ends lost 1 base and 4 bases respectively, with 14 bases between them. CDR3 protein: CASSLVVGDTYEQYF. CDR3 sequence (DNA): TGTGCCAGCAGCTTAGTCGTTGGGGACACGTACGAGCAGTACTTC.

This clonotype was observed at least ten times. The chain links TRBV28 to TRBJ1-5; D unclear. The CDR3 loop spans 17 amino acids. CDR1 and CDR2 (germline): MDHEN, SYDVKM. Trimming left V 2 bases short and J 2 bases short, with 16 bases between. CDR3 nucleotide sequence: TGTGCCAGCAGTTTAAAATTCGGGTGGGCCGGCAATCAGCCCCAGCATTTT. As protein: CASSLKFGWAGNQPQHF.

The chain is built from TRBV11-2 and TRBJ2-1; D call uncertain. Germline CDR1 is SGHAT and CDR2 is FQNNGV. The V end was cut by 4 bases, the J end by 5 bases, with 9 bases between. This CDR3 is built from 13 residues. CDR3 sequence (DNA): TGTGCCAGCAGCTCAGTTACCCACAATGAGCAGTTCTTC. It codes for CASSSVTHNEQFF.

There are many counts of this clonotype. This sequence joins TRBV15 and TRBJ2-4, with 8 positions matching TRBD2. The CDR3 extends over 15 amino acids. The germline CDR1 and CDR2 sequences are LNHNV and YYDKDF (reference sequence). V lost 0 bases and J lost 6; bases outside the gene matches: 4. CDR3 region: CATSRDPSGLNIQYF. DNA of the CDR3: TGTGCCACCAGCAGAGACCCTAGCGGGTTAAACATTCAGTACTTC.

The rearrangement joins TRBV27 to TRBJ1-1, with 7 bases identical to TRBD1. Germline V gene lookup returns CDR1 MNHEY and CDR2 SMNVEV (reference sequence). This CDR3 has 14 residues. Trimming cost V 6 bases and J 3 bases; bases outside gene matches: 7. CDR3 amino acids: CASSPTGRYTEAFF. The CDR3 DNA is TGTGCCAGCAGCCCGACAGGGAGGTACACTGAAGCTTTCTTT.

This clonotype was counted many times. This chain joins TRBV20-1 and TRBJ2-1, with D maybe TRBD1 (8 bases). The CDR3 has 14 amino acids. Germline CDR1 is DFQATT and CDR2 is SNEGSKA (reference sequence). The V and J ends lost 5 bases and 9 bases respectively, with 20 bases between them. CDR3 in DNA: TGCAGTGCTGGGGGGGCAGGACAGGGCTCTGAGCAGTTCTTC. It specifies CSAGGAGQGSEQFF.

Many counts were recorded for this clonotype. The chain employs TRBV12-3 or TRBV12-4 and TRBJ2-1, with D perhaps TRBD1 (6 bases). Trimming removed 3 bases at V and 8 bases at J, with 20 bases between. CDR3 length: 16 amino acids. CDR3 region: CASSFVFGGRGYEQFF. As DNA, the CDR3 is TGTGCCAGCAGTTTCGTTTTCGGAGGCAGGGGTTATGAGCAGTTCTTC.

The table lists this clonotype with a few counts. The chain has TRBV11-2 and TRBJ2-5; possible D gene TRBD1, 6 bases. CDR1 is SGHAT and CDR2 is FQNNGV in the germline V gene. Trimming pared 1 base from V and 2 bases from J, leaving 11 bases between. The CDR3 is made up of 15 amino acids. The CDR3 region is CASSLGGTRQETQYF. DNA for the CDR3: TGTGCCAGCAGCTTAGGGGGGACAAGACAAGAGACCCAGTACTTC.

The chain carries TRBV4-3 and TRBJ2-3, with D tentatively TRBD1 (7 bases). CDR3 length: 15 amino acids. Germline values: CDR1 LGHNA, CDR2 YSLEER. Trimming stripped 1 base from V and 7 bases from J, with 15 bases between. The CDR3 region has the DNA TGCGCCAGCAGCCAAGGGGGGGACAGAACTAATACGCAGTATTTT. Protein: CASSQGGDRTNTQYF.

In its sample, this clonotype was seen a few times. V usage is TRBV4-1 and J usage is TRBJ2-1; D gene unclear. Germline V gives CDR1 MGHRA, CDR2 YSYEKL. Trimming left V 0 bases short and J 9 bases short, with 6 bases between. CDR3 length: 12 amino acids. The CDR3 region is CASSQDMSEQFF. The CDR3 DNA reads as TGCGCCAGCAGCCAAGATATGAGTGAGCAGTTCTTC.